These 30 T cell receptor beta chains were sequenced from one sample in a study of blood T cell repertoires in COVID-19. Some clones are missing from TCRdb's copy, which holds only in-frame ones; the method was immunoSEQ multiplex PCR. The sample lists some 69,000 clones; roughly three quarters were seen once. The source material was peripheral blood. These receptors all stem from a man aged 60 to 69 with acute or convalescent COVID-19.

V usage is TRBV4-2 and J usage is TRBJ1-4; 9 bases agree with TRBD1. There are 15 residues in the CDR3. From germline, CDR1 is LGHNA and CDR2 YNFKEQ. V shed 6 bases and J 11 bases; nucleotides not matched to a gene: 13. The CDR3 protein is CASRSRQGDVQKLFF. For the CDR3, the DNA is TGTGCCAGCAGATCCCGACAGGGGGATGTTCAGAAACTGTTTTTT.

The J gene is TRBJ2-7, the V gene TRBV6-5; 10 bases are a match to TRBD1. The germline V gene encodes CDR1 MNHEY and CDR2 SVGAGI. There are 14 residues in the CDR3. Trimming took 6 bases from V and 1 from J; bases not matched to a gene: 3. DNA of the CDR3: TGTGCCAGCAGGTCGGACAGGGGGTCCTACGAGCAGTACTTC. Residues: CASRSDRGSYEQYF.

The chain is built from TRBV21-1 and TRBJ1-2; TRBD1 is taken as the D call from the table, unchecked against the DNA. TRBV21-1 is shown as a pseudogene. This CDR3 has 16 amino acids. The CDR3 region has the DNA TGTGCCAGCAGCAAAGTATCGGTGGACAGGGCCTATGGCTACACCTTC. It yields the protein CASSKVSVDRAYGYTF.

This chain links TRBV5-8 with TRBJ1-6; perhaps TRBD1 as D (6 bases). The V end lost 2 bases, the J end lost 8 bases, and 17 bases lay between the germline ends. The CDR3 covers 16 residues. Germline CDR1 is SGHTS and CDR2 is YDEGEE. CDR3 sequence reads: CASSFTGAGRDSPLHF. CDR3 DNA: TGTGCCAGCAGCTTTACGGGGGCGGGGAGGGATTCACCCCTCCACTTT.

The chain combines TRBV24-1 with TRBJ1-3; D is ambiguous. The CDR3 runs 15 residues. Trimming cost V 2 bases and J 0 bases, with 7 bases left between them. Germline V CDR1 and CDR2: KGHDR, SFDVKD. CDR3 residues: CATSDSGSSGNTIYF. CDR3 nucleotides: TGTGCCACCAGTGATTCGGGAAGCTCTGGAAACACCATATATTTT.

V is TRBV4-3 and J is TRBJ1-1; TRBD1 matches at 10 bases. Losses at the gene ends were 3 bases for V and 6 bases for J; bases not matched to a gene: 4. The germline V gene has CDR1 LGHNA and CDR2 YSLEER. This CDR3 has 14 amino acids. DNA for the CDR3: TGCGCCAGCAGCCAGGGACAGGGGCCCCCTGAAGCTTTCTTT. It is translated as CASSQGQGPPEAFF.

CDR3 loop: CASSEDRGGQPQHF. CDR3 DNA: TGTGCCAGCAGTGAGGACAGGGGAGGCCAGCCCCAGCATTTT. The gene calls are TRBV2 and TRBJ1-5; 9 bases align to TRBD1. Germline lookup yields CDR1 SNHLY and CDR2 FYNNEI. This CDR3 has 14 amino acids. The ends lost 3 bases at V and 7 bases at J; junction bases unmatched: 4.

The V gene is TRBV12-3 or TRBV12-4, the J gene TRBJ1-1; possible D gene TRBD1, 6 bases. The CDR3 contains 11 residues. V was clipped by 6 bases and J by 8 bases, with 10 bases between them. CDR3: CASRNRAEAFF. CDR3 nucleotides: TGTGCCAGCAGGAACAGGGCCGAAGCTTTCTTT.

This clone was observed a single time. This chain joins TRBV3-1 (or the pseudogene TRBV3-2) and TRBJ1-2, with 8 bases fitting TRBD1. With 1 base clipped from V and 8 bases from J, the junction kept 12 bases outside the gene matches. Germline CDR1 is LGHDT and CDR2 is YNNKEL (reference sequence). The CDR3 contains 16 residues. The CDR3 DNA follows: TGTGCCAGCAGCCAAGGCTGGGATGGCAGGGGGCACGGCTACACCTTC. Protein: CASSQGWDGRGHGYTF.

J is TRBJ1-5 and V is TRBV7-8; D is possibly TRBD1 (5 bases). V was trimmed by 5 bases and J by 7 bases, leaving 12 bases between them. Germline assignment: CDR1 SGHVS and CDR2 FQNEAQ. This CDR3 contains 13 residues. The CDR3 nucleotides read TGTGCCAGCAGCCTGGGGGGTCGGCAGCCCCAGCATTTT. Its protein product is CASSLGGRQPQHF.

Here the CDR3 reads CASSLGQANTGELFF. The CDR3 nucleotides are TGTGCCAGCAGCTTAGGGCAGGCGAACACCGGGGAGCTGTTTTTT. The rearrangement joins TRBV7-6 to TRBJ2-2, with D unresolved. V lost 1 base and J lost 0, with 6 bases in between. Germline-derived CDR1 and CDR2 are SGHVS and FNYEAQ. This CDR3 contains 15 residues.

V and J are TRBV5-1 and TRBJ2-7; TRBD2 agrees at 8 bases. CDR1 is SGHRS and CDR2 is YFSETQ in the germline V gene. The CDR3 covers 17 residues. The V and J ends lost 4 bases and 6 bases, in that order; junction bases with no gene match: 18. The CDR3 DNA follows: TGCGCCAGCAGCCCGGAACTGCGGGGGGCGTCTGAGGGCGAGCAGTACTTC. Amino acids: CASSPELRGASEGEQYF.

The CDR3 nucleotides are TGCGCCAGCAGCCCCGGACTAGCCCGAACCCGTTACACAGATACGCAGTATTTT. Protein: CASSPGLARTRYTDTQYF. The J gene is TRBJ2-3, the V gene TRBV4-1; 8 bases are shared with TRBD2. This CDR3 is 18 amino acids long. In germline, CDR1 is MGHRA, CDR2 YSYEKL. The V gene end was trimmed by 4 bases and the J gene end by 2 bases; junction bases not matched to a gene: 14.

The CDR3 reads CASSGLRATNEKLFF. As DNA, the CDR3 is TGTGCCAGCAGCGGACTGAGAGCAACTAATGAAAAACTGTTTTTT. The chain is built from TRBV5-5 and TRBJ1-4; no clear D. CDR1 is SGHKS, CDR2 YYEKEE, per germline (reference sequence). V shed 4 bases and J shed 0 bases, with 10 bases lying between them. This CDR3 contains 15 residues.

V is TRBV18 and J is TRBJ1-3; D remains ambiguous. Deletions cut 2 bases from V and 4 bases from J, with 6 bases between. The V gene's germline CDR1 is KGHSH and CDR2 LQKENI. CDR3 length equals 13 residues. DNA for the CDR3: TGTGCCAGCTCACCATCCGAGGGAAACACCATATATTTT. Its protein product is CASSPSEGNTIYF. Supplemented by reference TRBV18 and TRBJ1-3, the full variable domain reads NAGVMQNPRHLVRRRGQEARLRCSPMKGHSHVYWYRQLPEEGLKFMVYLQKENIIDESGMPKERFSAEFPKEGPSILRIQQVVRGDSAAYFCASSPSEGNTIYFGEGSWLTVV.

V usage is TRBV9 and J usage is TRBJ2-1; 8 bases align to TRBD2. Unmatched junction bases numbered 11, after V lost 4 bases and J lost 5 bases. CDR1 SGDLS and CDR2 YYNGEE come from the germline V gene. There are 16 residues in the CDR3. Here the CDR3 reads CASSLIAGTRHNEQFF. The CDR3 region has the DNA TGTGCCAGCAGCTTAATAGCGGGGACGAGGCACAATGAGCAGTTCTTC. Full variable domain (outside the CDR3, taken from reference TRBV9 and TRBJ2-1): DSGVTQTPKHLITATGQRVTLRCSPRSGDLSVYWYQQSLDQGLQFLIQYYNGEERAKGNILERFSAQQFPDLHSELNLSSLELGDSALYFCASSLIAGTRHNEQFFGPGTRLTVL.

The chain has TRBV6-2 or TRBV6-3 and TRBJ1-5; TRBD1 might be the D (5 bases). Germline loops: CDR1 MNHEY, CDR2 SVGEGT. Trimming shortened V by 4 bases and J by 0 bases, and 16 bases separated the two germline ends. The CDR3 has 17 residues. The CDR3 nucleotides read TGTGCCAGCAGTTCAGCGGGGGTGGAATATAGCAATCAGCCCCAGCATTTT. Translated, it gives CASSSAGVEYSNQPQHF.

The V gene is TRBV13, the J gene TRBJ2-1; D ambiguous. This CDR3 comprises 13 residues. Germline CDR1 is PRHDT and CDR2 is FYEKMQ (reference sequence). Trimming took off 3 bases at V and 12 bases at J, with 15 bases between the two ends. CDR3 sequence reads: CASSLNMADRQFF. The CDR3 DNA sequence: TGTGCCAGCAGCTTGAATATGGCAGATCGGCAGTTCTTC.

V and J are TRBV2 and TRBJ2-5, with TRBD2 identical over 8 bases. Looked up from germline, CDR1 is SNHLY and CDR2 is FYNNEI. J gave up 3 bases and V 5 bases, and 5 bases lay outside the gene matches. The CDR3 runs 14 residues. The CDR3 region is CASSLSGAEETQYF. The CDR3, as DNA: TGTGCCAGCAGTCTTAGCGGGGCCGAAGAGACCCAGTACTTC.

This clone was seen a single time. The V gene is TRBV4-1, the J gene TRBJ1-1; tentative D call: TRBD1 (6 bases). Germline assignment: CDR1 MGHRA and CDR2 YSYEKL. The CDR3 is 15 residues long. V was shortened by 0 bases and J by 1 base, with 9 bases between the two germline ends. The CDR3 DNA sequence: TGCGCCAGCAGCCAAGATATACAGGGGAACACTGAAGCTTTCTTT. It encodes CASSQDIQGNTEAFF.

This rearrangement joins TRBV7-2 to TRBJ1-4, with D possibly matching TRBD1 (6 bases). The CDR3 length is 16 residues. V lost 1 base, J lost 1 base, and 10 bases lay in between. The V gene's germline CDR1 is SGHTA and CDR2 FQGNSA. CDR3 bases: TGTGCCAGCAGCTTAGACCCCAGGGGAACTAATGAAAAACTGTTTTTT. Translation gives CASSLDPRGTNEKLFF.

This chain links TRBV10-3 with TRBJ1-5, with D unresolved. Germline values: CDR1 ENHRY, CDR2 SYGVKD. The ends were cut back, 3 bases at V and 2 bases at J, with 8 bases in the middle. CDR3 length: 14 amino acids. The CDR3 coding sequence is TGTGCCATCAGTGATACAGCCCGCAATCAGCCCCAGCATTTT. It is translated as CAISDTARNQPQHF.

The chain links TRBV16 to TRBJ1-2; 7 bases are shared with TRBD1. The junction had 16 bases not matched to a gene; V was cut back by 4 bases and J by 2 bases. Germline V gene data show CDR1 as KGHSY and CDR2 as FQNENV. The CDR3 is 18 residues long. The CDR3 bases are TGTGCCAGCAGCCGTCGTAGGGACAGCGGCAATATAAACTATGGCTACACCTTC. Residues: CASSRRRDSGNINYGYTF.

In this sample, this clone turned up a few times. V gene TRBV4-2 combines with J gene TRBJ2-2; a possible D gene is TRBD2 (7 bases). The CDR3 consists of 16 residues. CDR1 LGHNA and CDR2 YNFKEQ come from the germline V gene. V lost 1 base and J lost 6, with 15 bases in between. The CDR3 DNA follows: TGTGCCAGCAGCCAAGGGACAGCGGGGTTATCCGGGGAGCTGTTTTTT. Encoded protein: CASSQGTAGLSGELFF.

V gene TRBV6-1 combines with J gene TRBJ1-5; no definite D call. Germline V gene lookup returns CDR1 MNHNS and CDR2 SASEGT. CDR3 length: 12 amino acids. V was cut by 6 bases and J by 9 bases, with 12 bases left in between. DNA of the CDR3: TGTGCCAGCAGCCCCGGAGAGGCGCCCCAGCATTTT. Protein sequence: CASSPGEAPQHF.

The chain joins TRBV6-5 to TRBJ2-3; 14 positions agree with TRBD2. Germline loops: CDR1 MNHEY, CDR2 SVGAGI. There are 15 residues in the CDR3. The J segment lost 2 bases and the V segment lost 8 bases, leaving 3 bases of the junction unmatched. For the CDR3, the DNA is TGTGCCAGCCGGGGACTAGCGGGGGTCACAGATACGCAGTATTTT. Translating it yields CASRGLAGVTDTQYF.

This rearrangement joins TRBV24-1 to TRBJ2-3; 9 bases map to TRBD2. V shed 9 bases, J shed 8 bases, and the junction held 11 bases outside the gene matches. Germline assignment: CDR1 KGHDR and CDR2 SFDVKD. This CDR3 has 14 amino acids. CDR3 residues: CATGPGTSTSTQYF. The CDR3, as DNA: TGTGCCACCGGGCCAGGGACTAGCACTTCTACGCAGTATTTT.

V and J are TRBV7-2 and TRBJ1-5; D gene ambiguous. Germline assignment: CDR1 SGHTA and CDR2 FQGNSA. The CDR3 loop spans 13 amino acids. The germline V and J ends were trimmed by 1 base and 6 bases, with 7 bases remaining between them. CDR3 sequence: CASSLGAGQPQHF. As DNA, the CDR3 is TGTGCCAGCAGCTTAGGGGCGGGTCAGCCCCAGCATTTT.

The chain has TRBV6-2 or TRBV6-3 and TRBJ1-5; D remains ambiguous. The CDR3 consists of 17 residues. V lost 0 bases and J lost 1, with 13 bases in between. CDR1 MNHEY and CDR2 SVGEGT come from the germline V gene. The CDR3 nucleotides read TGTGCCAGCAGTTACTCCAGCGGCAGCCCGAGCAATCAGCCCCAGCATTTT. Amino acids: CASSYSSGSPSNQPQHF.

CDR3 protein: CASSETSGANTGELFF. As DNA, the CDR3 is TGTGCCAGCAGCGAGACTAGCGGAGCAAACACCGGGGAGCTGTTTTTT. This sequence joins TRBV7-2 and TRBJ2-2; 9 bases match TRBD2. The CDR3 has 16 amino acids. CDR1 is SGHTA and CDR2 is FQGNSA in the germline V gene. Trimming removed 5 bases from V and 2 bases from J; junction bases left unmatched: 6.